This T cell receptor beta chain is from a study of T cell responses to AZD1222 COVID-19 vaccine (dated by TCRdb to the early 2020s). In terms of the full investigation: AZD1222 recipients with second doses at about 4 weeks or about 12 weeks were pooled, because spike-specific TCR depth and breadth did not differ between schedules. Enrollment into the trials was organized by age into subgroups of 18-55, 56-69 and 70-plus years, and those subgroups contained approximately 160, 26 and 62 TCR-sequenced participants, respectively. A total of about 230 trial participants underwent TCR sequencing, of whom 207 received two doses of AZD1222 and roughly 25 received two doses of the MenACWY control vaccine. The investigation overall reported the following: The 56-69-year group was small, and its depth increase did not reach significance, likely because of low power. Because no samples from the day 14 peak response were available, repertoires could be characterized only after the peak T cell response. Spike-specific TCR breadth and depth rose significantly after two AZD1222 doses compared with day 0 and with MenACWY recipients. Conclusions about previously exposed vaccinees are limited because only five or six AZD1222 recipients were SARS-CoV-2 seropositive at baseline. Participants were mostly white British and included more females than males, and it was suggested by the authors that clonal diversity may have been underestimated. The vaccine-associated CD4 TCRs covered the entire spike protein, and the dominant responses fell in regions 160-218 and 743-854. Reportedly, almost half of the unique spike-specific TCRs recognized epitopes lying outside the regions that are mutated in the B.1.351 and B.1.1.7 variants.

The sample's time point label, in plain terms: baseline before first vaccination. The vaccinee samples were drawn from two UK trials, COV001 and COV002, one of which was a single-blind randomized controlled phase 2/3 trial testing AZD1222 (ChAdOx1 nCoV-19) in healthy adults. Trial participant PBMC samples were collected at day 0 and day 28 after the second dose for TCRbeta chain sequencing. About this clone itself: No antigen is known for it. The input lacks base qualities; no much larger clone sits a single base away.

The CDR3 regions of human TCRbeta chains were subjected to immunosequencing. The authors processed their data as follows. Repertoire TCRs were matched against a reference library of SARS-CoV-2-specific TCRs generated with the MIRA antigen-specificity platform. Breadth meant the fraction of unique TCRs that were SARS-CoV-2-associated, whereas depth meant the fraction of total T cells that were SARS-CoV-2-associated. Using the MIRA data, every spike-specific TCR was mapped to the spike region that the TCR reacted to and assigned to either a CD4 or a CD8 class. Log10-transformed breadth and depth values were compared by one-way ANOVA with Sidak's multiple comparisons tests. As stored in TCRdb, this immuneACCESS dataset retains in-frame rearrangements with V and J assigned. A fraction of the clones does not appear; measured against another copy, unresolved V genes explain less than half of the discrepancy, and the remainder lacks a known reason. That table supplies the V and J calls and clone size; D and trimming were determined from the DNA. Across this sample there are roughly 110,000 clones, with around 90% seen only once. The top ten clonotypes cover 20% to 25% of the sample.

The CDR3 starts with the cysteine, ends with the phenylalanine, and has 15 residues. Only the CDR3 DNA stays, 45 bases, in frame from base 1. Sequences MNHEY (CDR1) and SVGAGI (CDR2) are obtained from the germline V gene. A distance of 19 bases separates the germline ends of V and J, which lose 6 bases and 4 bases respectively. The chain joins TRBV6-5 to TRBJ2-7; D gene: possibly TRBD1, on 6 matching bases. The starting material was peripheral blood, obtained on day 0 of AZD1222 vaccination. This TCR was sampled from an adult in good health. Here the CDR3 is given as CASSPYTGSQYEQYF. The DNA is TGTGCCAGCAGCCCCTATACAGGGAGTCAATACGAGCAGTACTTC.